This TCR beta chain is drawn from a study of vaccination effects on CD4 cells after COVID-19 (dated 2022 in TCRdb). With respect to the entire study: Across the study, the median time from the second dose to post-vaccine sampling was 72 days (range 14 to 241). The study compared SARS-CoV-2 spike-specific CD4+ TCR repertoires before and after mRNA vaccination in COVID-19 convalescent patients and infection-naive vaccine recipients. Cultures from other donors in the study were sequenced using the Oncomine TCR Beta short-read assay on an Illumina iSeq 100. The full study included some eleven COVID-19 convalescent patients and several SARS-CoV-2-naive healthy vaccine recipients.

Library preparation used the immunoSEQ multiplex PCR assay. DNA from the cultured and isolated CD4+ T cells underwent TCR beta CDR3 sequencing. Regarding the original processing steps: Non-productive TCR sequences were discarded, and reads were trimmed to the CDR3 region, with only CDR3s of 7 or more amino acids retained. The MANAFEST web app was used to identify antigen-specific clonotypes by comparing expansion in peptide wells with expansion in reference cultures. For clones to be considered positive, expansion at FDR<0.05 versus reference and all other wells, an odds ratio above 5, and a frequency above 0.1% in two replicate wells were required. A clonotype was called cross-reactive if it was significantly expanded both in SARS-CoV-2 spike wells and in at least one common cold coronavirus spike condition. Levenshtein distance calculated with the stringdist R package was used to assess CDR3 similarity, and unrooted trees were constructed with ape in R 3.6.1. Entries here come from immuneACCESS through TCRdb and include only in-frame sequences with V and J called. Some clones fail to appear in such tables; in the studies checked, an unresolved V gene covers under half of the shortfall, and the cause of the remainder is unknown. V and J calls and clone size are given by that table; D and trimming were obtained from the DNA. This sample gives some 61,000 clones in total; under 85% of them show up just once. 0.85% to 1% of the sample belongs to the ten largest clones.

The investigation overall reported the following: At late post-vaccination timepoints, both infection-induced and vaccine-induced clones showed marked clonal contraction, consistent with waning T cell responses. Only a small number of convalescent patients were included, and no early post-infection timepoints were available, which limited the study. In healthy vaccine recipients, vaccine-induced clones were almost all SARS-CoV-2 mono-reactive, with only 1 of 255 being cross-reactive with common cold coronaviruses.

To note about this clone: This receptor's antigen is unknown. No much larger clonotype is one base removed from it; base qualities were not supplied.

V is cut back by 4 bases and J by 4 bases, with 7 bases in the junction unmatched. CDR1 and CDR2 (LGHDT, YNNKEL) derive from the germline V gene (reference sequence). The CDR3 measures 16 amino acids from cysteine to phenylalanine. The CDR3 DNA has 48 bases and is translated from base 1. The ViraFEST assay stimulated PBMC with viral peptide pools and then used TCR sequencing to identify antigen-specific CD4+ T cell clonotypes by expansion. After 10 days of culture, CD4+ T cells were isolated with the EasySep CD4+ T cell isolation kit. Each participant got two doses of an mRNA SARS-CoV-2 vaccine, either BNT162b2 or mRNA-1273. The absence of prior SARS-CoV-2 infection in healthy vaccine recipients was confirmed by negative nucleocapsid antibodies before and after vaccination. A few million PBMC per well were cultured in IMDM with roughly 5% human AB serum, roughly 10 IU/ml IL-2 and gentamicin, plus 10 ug/ml peptides. Half of the culture medium was replaced with fresh IL-2-containing medium on days 3 and 7. Unless noted otherwise, every peptide stimulation condition was grown in triplicate wells. Using Ficoll-Paque Plus gradient centrifugation, PBMC were separated from whole blood and then either used fresh or cryopreserved at -140C. The overlapping peptide pools covered the spike proteins of SARS-CoV-2 as well as those of the common cold coronaviruses HCoV-NL63, HCoV-OC43 and HCoV-229E. Genomic DNA was extracted from cultured CD4+ T cells with the QIAamp micro DNA kit.

Sequencing was performed on CD4+ T cells from PBMCs cultured with HCoV-OC43 spike peptides, taken after COVID-19 vaccination. The label giving this sample's cell subset or site can be read as: HCoV-OC43 spike overlapping peptide pool stimulation. The rearrangement combines TRBV3-1 (or the pseudogene TRBV3-2) with TRBJ1-3, and 10 junctional nucleotides match TRBD1. The TCR originated in a human donor who received a COVID-19 vaccine. The DNA sequence is as follows: TGTGCCAGCAGCCCCCGGGACAGGGGTCTCGGAAACACCATATATTTT. This codes for CASSPRDRGLGNTIYF.